The 9 T cell receptor beta chains in this list originate from one sample, sequenced in a study of post-analysis software for immune sequencing data. Study results and limitations: Elevated frequency relative to controls characterized roughly five TRBV segments in patients, TRBV5-6, TRBV5-1 and TRBV20-1 among them.

Libraries were made from TCR beta cDNA, and they carried unique molecular identifiers. TCRdb reanalysed the PCR reads using MiXCR and keeps one entry per CDR3 protein. In the table there are roughly 540,000 distinct CDR3 sequences, around a third of which are singletons. These receptors are not linked to any known antigen. Sequenced sample: blood. Every receptor here comes from a girl aged 2-17 years with multiple sclerosis.

The rearrangement links TRBV10-3 to TRBJ2-1; D is unresolved. This CDR3 spans 11 amino acids. Germline loops: CDR1 ENHRY, CDR2 SYGVKD. V was cut by 8 bases and J by 3 bases, with 5 bases left in between. The chain's CDR3 is CAIEDYNEQFF. DNA for the CDR3: TGTGCCATCGAAGACTACAATGAGCAGTTCTTC.

The genes are TRBV7-9 and TRBJ2-3, with D perhaps matching TRBD2 (6 bases). The CDR3 totals 13 residues. V lost 8 bases, J lost 8 bases, and 17 bases lay in between. The germline V gene has CDR1 SEHNR and CDR2 FQNEAQ (reference sequence). The CDR3 region is CASLGGANFTQYF. The CDR3 coding sequence is TGTGCCAGCCTAGGCGGGGCGAACTTTACGCAGTATTTT.

This clonotype occurred a few times. This chain links TRBV5-1 with TRBJ1-2, with D possibly TRBD1 on 5 matching bases. The CDR3 is made up of 16 amino acids. The germline CDR1 and CDR2 sequences are SGHRS and YFSETQ. The V end lost 0 bases, the J end lost 6 bases, and 18 bases lay between the germline ends. The CDR3 sequence is CASSLVQGRGTDGYTF. The CDR3 coding sequence is TGCGCCAGCAGCTTGGTGCAGGGTAGAGGTACGGATGGCTACACCTTC. Together with reference TRBV5-1 and TRBJ1-2, the CDR3 gives the full variable domain: KAGVTQTPRYLIKTRGQQVTLSCSPISGHRSVSWYQQTPGQGLQFLFEYFSETQRNKGNFPGRFSGRQFSNSRSEMNVSTLELGDSALYLCASSLVQGRGTDGYTFGSGTRLTVV.

The rearrangement links TRBV7-2 to TRBJ1-2, with D tentatively TRBD1 (6 bases). CDR3 length: 15 residues. Between the trimmed V and J ends, which lost 0 bases and 7 bases, there was a span of 15 bases. CDR1 SGHTA and CDR2 FQGNSA come from the germline V gene. This CDR3 reads CASSLALGHSSGYTF. In DNA form, the CDR3 reads TGTGCCAGCAGCTTAGCGCTGGGACACTCAAGTGGCTACACCTTC.

The chain employs TRBV5-6 and TRBJ2-5, with no clear D. Germline-derived CDR1 and CDR2 are SGHDT and YYEEEE. The CDR3 is made up of 17 amino acids. V lost 3 bases and J 5 bases, leaving 23 bases between the germline ends. In nucleotides, the CDR3 is TGTGCCAGCAGCTATAACAGCGTGTTCCTATCCCGGGAGACCCAGTACTTC. It specifies CASSYNSVFLSRETQYF.

This clonotype turned up a few times. The genes are TRBV28 and TRBJ1-2, with 8 nucleotides matching TRBD1. This CDR3 is built from 13 residues. Germline V gene sequence: CDR1 MDHEN, CDR2 SYDVKM. Trimming cost V 4 bases and J 5 bases; bases outside gene matches: 3. This CDR3 is CASSSGGLYGYTF. The DNA for the CDR3 is TGTGCCAGCAGTTCAGGGGGCCTATATGGCTACACCTTC.

The V gene is TRBV11-2, the J gene TRBJ2-7, with D possibly matching TRBD2 (5 bases). The CDR3 has 12 residues. The germline V gene encodes CDR1 SGHAT and CDR2 FQNNGV. Deletions cut 8 bases from V and 3 bases from J, with 11 bases between. In nucleotides, the CDR3 is TGTGCCAGCGGCGGACTGAACTACGAGCAGTACTTC. This translates into CASGGLNYEQYF.

V usage is TRBV20-1 and J usage is TRBJ1-4; D gene unclear. The CDR3 contains 15 residues. From germline, CDR1 is DFQATT and CDR2 SNEGSKA (reference sequence). V was clipped by 0 bases and J by 0 bases, with 8 bases between them. The CDR3 sequence: CSARDLIATNEKLFF. The CDR3 nucleotides are TGCAGTGCTAGAGATCTGATCGCAACTAATGAAAAACTGTTTTTT.

The V call is TRBV12-3 or TRBV12-4, the J call TRBJ1-4; unclear D gene. V dropped 3 bases and J dropped 6 bases, with 8 bases sitting between them. The CDR3 sequence is 13 residues long. CDR3 region: CASSFAADEKLFF. The CDR3 bases are TGTGCCAGCAGTTTCGCGGCGGATGAAAAACTGTTTTTT.